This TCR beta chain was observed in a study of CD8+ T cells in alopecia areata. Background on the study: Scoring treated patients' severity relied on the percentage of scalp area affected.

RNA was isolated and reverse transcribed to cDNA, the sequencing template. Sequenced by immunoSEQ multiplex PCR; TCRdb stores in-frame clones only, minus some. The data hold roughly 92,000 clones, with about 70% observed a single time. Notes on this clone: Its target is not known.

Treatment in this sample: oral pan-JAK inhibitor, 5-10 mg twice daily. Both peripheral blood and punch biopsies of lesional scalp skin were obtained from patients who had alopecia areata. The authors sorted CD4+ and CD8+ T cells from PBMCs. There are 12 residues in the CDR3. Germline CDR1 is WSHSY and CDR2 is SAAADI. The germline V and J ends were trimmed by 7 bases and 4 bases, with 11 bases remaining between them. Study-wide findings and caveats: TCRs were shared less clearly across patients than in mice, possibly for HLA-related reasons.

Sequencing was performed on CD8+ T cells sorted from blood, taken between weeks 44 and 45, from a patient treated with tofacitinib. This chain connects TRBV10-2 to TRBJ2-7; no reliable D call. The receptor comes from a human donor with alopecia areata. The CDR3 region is CASTEQLYEQYF. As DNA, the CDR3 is TGCGCCAGCACCGAACAGTTATACGAGCAGTACTTC.